This is a list of T cell receptor beta chains from one sample in a study of CD8 T cells in ankylosing spondylitis. TCRdb analysed the 5' RACE reads with MiXCR anew, one entry per CDR3 protein. The sample includes about 500,000 distinct CDR3 sequences, approximately 12% of them seen just once. The sequencing sample was made of blood, either unsorted or a sorted T cell fraction (not recorded which). These receptors all come from a male donor with ankylosing spondylitis. Each CDR3 is given with its conserved first and last residue. A D gene is named only where the DNA matches it firmly. Size is omitted from some rows. Given values are once, few, many or a class for expanded clones.

J gene: TRBJ2-1
D gene: NA
clone size: many
V gene: TRBV7-9
CDR3 DNA: TGTGCCAGCAGCTTCGTCCGAGATGAGCAGTTCTTC
CDR3 protein: CASSFVRDEQFF

J gene: TRBJ1-5
D gene: NA
clone size: NA
V gene: TRBV12-3/TRBV12-4
CDR3 DNA: TGTGCCAGCAGTTTAAAGGGAAGTAGTGGTAATCAGCCCCAGCATTTT
CDR3 protein: CASSLKGSSGNQPQHF

J gene: TRBJ2-7
D gene: NA
clone size: few
V gene: TRBV7-2
CDR3 DNA: TGTGCCAGCAGCACCCAACAGGGAGCCAACGAGCAGTACTTC
CDR3 protein: CASSTQQGANEQYF

J gene: TRBJ2-6
D gene: NA
clone size: many
V gene: TRBV3-1
CDR3 DNA: TGTGCCAGCAGCAACTCTGGGGCCAACGTCCTGACTTTC
CDR3 protein: CASSNSGANVLTF

J gene: TRBJ2-7
D gene: NA
clone size: few
V gene: TRBV20-1
CDR3 DNA: TGCAGTGCTAGTTCCGGGGGCTACGAGCAGTACTTC
CDR3 protein: CSASSGGYEQYF

J gene: TRBJ2-6
D gene: NA
clone size: many
V gene: TRBV12-3/TRBV12-4
CDR3 DNA: TGTGCCAGCAGCTCTGGGGCCAACGTCCTGACTTTC
CDR3 protein: CASSSGANVLTF

J gene: TRBJ1-4
D gene: TRBD1
clone size: NA
V gene: TRBV14
CDR3 DNA: TGTGCCAGCAGCCAAGATGTGAGACAGGGAGGTGAAAAACTGTTTTTT
CDR3 protein: CASSQDVRQGGEKLFF

J gene: TRBJ2-1
D gene: TRBD2
clone size: NA
V gene: TRBV11-3
CDR3 DNA: TGTGCCAGCAGCTTAGGGCGGGGGATCTACAATGAGCAGTTCTTC
CDR3 protein: CASSLGRGIYNEQFF

J gene: TRBJ1-2
D gene: TRBD1
clone size: few
V gene: TRBV19
CDR3 DNA: TGTGCCAGTATCGGAAAGGGGGCGACTGGCTACACCTTC
CDR3 protein: CASIGKGATGYTF

J gene: TRBJ2-3
D gene: TRBD1
clone size: NA
V gene: TRBV5-1
CDR3 DNA: TGCGCCAGCACACCGGGACAGGGAATAGGGAGCACAGATACGCAGTATTTT
CDR3 protein: CASTPGQGIGSTDTQYF

J gene: TRBJ2-1
D gene: TRBD2
clone size: NA
V gene: TRBV12-3/TRBV12-4
CDR3 DNA: TGTGCCACCCGGGGACAAGCTAGCGGGAGGGCCTCTTACAATGAGCAGTTCTTC
CDR3 protein: CATRGQASGRASYNEQFF

J gene: TRBJ2-2
D gene: NA
clone size: NA
V gene: TRBV4-1
CDR3 DNA: TGCGCCGGGGCACGCTATCACACCGGGGAGCTGTTTTTT
CDR3 protein: CAGARYHTGELFF

J gene: TRBJ2-1
D gene: NA
clone size: many
V gene: TRBV12-3/TRBV12-4
CDR3 DNA: TGTGCCAGCATTCATACCGGACGGGATGAGCAGTTCTTC
CDR3 protein: CASIHTGRDEQFF

J gene: TRBJ2-2
D gene: TRBD2
clone size: NA
V gene: TRBV11-2
CDR3 DNA: TGTGCCAGCAGCCGCGGCGGGGGGAACACCGGGGAGCTGTTTTTT
CDR3 protein: CASSRGGGNTGELFF

J gene: TRBJ2-7
D gene: NA
clone size: NA
V gene: TRBV7-9
CDR3 DNA: TGTGCCAGCAGCTTATCGGGCGGGTCCTACGAGCAGTACTTC
CDR3 protein: CASSLSGGSYEQYF

J gene: TRBJ2-1
D gene: TRBD2
clone size: few
V gene: TRBV12-3/TRBV12-4
CDR3 DNA: TGTGCCAGCAGTCTGCTAATTAGCGGGAGCCCCCATGAGCAGTTCTTC
CDR3 protein: CASSLLISGSPHEQFF

J gene: TRBJ2-1
D gene: TRBD1
clone size: few
V gene: TRBV7-2
CDR3 DNA: TGTGCCAGCAGCGCCGACAGGGCTTACAATGAGCAGTTCTTC
CDR3 protein: CASSADRAYNEQFF

J gene: TRBJ1-5
D gene: NA
clone size: few
V gene: TRBV2
CDR3 DNA: TGTGCCAGCAGTGACCGGACCCCCTTTCCCCAGCATTTT
CDR3 protein: CASSDRTPFPQHF

J gene: TRBJ1-1
D gene: TRBD1
clone size: few
V gene: TRBV20-1
CDR3 DNA: TGCAGTGCTTCCCGGGACAGGGTCGACACTGAAGCTTTCTTT
CDR3 protein: CSASRDRVDTEAFF

J gene: TRBJ2-5
D gene: NA
clone size: NA
V gene: TRBV20-1
CDR3 DNA: TGCAGTGCGGGGCGGGACATCCCCGAGACCCAGTACTTC
CDR3 protein: CSAGRDIPETQYF

J gene: TRBJ2-1
D gene: TRBD2
clone size: NA
V gene: TRBV11-2
CDR3 DNA: TGTGCCAGCAGCTACGGAGCGGGGGAATACAATGAGCAGTTCTTC
CDR3 protein: CASSYGAGEYNEQFF

J gene: TRBJ2-1
D gene: TRBD2
clone size: NA
V gene: TRBV20-1
CDR3 DNA: TGCAGTGCTGGGGGGACTAGCGGGAGCAATGAGCAGTTCTTC
CDR3 protein: CSAGGTSGSNEQFF

J gene: TRBJ2-2
D gene: TRBD2
clone size: many
V gene: TRBV29-1
CDR3 DNA: TGCAGCGTTGAAGTGGGAGGGGAGACCGGGGAGCTGTTTTTT
CDR3 protein: CSVEVGGETGELFF

J gene: TRBJ2-7
D gene: NA
clone size: many
V gene: TRBV7-9
CDR3 DNA: TGTGCCAGCAGCTGGTCGGGACACCGCGACGAGCAGTACTTC
CDR3 protein: CASSWSGHRDEQYF

J gene: TRBJ1-1
D gene: NA
clone size: NA
V gene: TRBV29-1
CDR3 DNA: TGCAGTTCTAGCAGGAAATTGAACACTGAAGCTTTCTTT
CDR3 protein: CSSSRKLNTEAFF

J gene: TRBJ2-7
D gene: NA
clone size: NA
V gene: TRBV3-1
CDR3 DNA: TGTGCCAGCAGCCAAGGGTTTCTCAGCGCCGAGCAGTACTTC
CDR3 protein: CASSQGFLSAEQYF

J gene: TRBJ2-1
D gene: NA
clone size: NA
V gene: TRBV24-1
CDR3 DNA: TGTGCCACCAGTGACCGCCGCAGGGGTGGGGATGAGCAGTTCTTC
CDR3 protein: CATSDRRRGGDEQFF

J gene: TRBJ2-7
D gene: NA
clone size: NA
V gene: TRBV7-9
CDR3 DNA: TGTGCCAGCAGCTTGTGGAATTCCTACGAGCAGTACTTC
CDR3 protein: CASSLWNSYEQYF

J gene: TRBJ2-5
D gene: NA
clone size: many
V gene: TRBV14
CDR3 DNA: TGTGCCAGCAGCACCCTTCTAGGGACCCAAGAGACCCAGTACTTC
CDR3 protein: CASSTLLGTQETQYF

J gene: TRBJ2-1
D gene: NA
clone size: NA
V gene: TRBV11-3
CDR3 DNA: TGTGCCAGCAGCTTAGTGGCGCATGAGCAGTTCTTC
CDR3 protein: CASSLVAHEQFF

J gene: TRBJ2-2
D gene: NA
clone size: few
V gene: TRBV5-1
CDR3 DNA: TGCGCCAGCGGGAGACGGGCCGGGAGCGAACGCACCGGGGAGCTGTTTTTT
CDR3 protein: CASGRRAGSERTGELFF

J gene: TRBJ1-2
D gene: NA
clone size: NA
V gene: TRBV20-1
CDR3 DNA: TGCAGTGCTAGATCGGGGGGCTATGGCTACACCTTC
CDR3 protein: CSARSGGYGYTF

J gene: TRBJ2-5
D gene: NA
clone size: NA
V gene: TRBV9
CDR3 DNA: TGTGCCAGCAGCGTAGCTGGACTTCAAGAGACCCAGTACTTC
CDR3 protein: CASSVAGLQETQYF

J gene: TRBJ2-1
D gene: TRBD2
clone size: NA
V gene: TRBV5-1
CDR3 DNA: TGCGCCAGCAGCTGGACTAGCGGGTACAATGAGCAGTTCTTC
CDR3 protein: CASSWTSGYNEQFF

J gene: TRBJ2-7
D gene: TRBD2
clone size: few
V gene: TRBV11-2
CDR3 DNA: TGTGCCAGCAGCTTAGATCGTCTAGCGGGAGTTGAGCAGTACTTC
CDR3 protein: CASSLDRLAGVEQYF

J gene: TRBJ1-5
D gene: NA
clone size: NA
V gene: TRBV7-8
CDR3 DNA: TGTGCCAGCAGCACTCGACCCGTACGTGATCAGCCCCAGCATTTT
CDR3 protein: CASSTRPVRDQPQHF

J gene: TRBJ2-2
D gene: NA
clone size: NA
V gene: TRBV6-1
CDR3 DNA: TGTGCCAGCAGTAAAGCCGGCACCGGGGAGCTGTTTTTT
CDR3 protein: CASSKAGTGELFF

J gene: TRBJ2-1
D gene: TRBD1
clone size: NA
V gene: TRBV20-1
CDR3 DNA: TGCAGTGCTAGACAACCGGGGACAGGGAAGGATGAGCAGTTCTTC
CDR3 protein: CSARQPGTGKDEQFF

J gene: TRBJ1-5
D gene: NA
clone size: few
V gene: TRBV15
CDR3 DNA: TGTGCCACCAGCAGTGTAGGAGGGACACCGCATTTT
CDR3 protein: CATSSVGGTPHF

J gene: TRBJ2-2
D gene: NA
clone size: few
V gene: TRBV18
CDR3 DNA: TGTGCCAGCTCACTGCTCCCGACGACAGGATCGGACACCGGGGAGCTGTTTTTT
CDR3 protein: CASSLLPTTGSDTGELFF

J gene: TRBJ2-1
D gene: TRBD2
clone size: many
V gene: TRBV29-1
CDR3 DNA: TGCAGCGTTGCCGTAGCGGGCGGTTACAATGAGCAGTTCTTC
CDR3 protein: CSVAVAGGYNEQFF

J gene: TRBJ2-5
D gene: NA
clone size: many
V gene: TRBV6-5
CDR3 DNA: TGTGCCAGCAGTTACGTGGGCCTAGGGGAGACCCAGTACTTC
CDR3 protein: CASSYVGLGETQYF

J gene: TRBJ2-2
D gene: NA
clone size: many
V gene: TRBV20-1
CDR3 DNA: TGCAGTGCCCCTAGCGAGAACACCGGGGAGCTGTTTTTT
CDR3 protein: CSAPSENTGELFF

J gene: TRBJ2-5
D gene: TRBD2
clone size: few
V gene: TRBV7-9
CDR3 DNA: TGTGCCAGCAGCGAGACTAGCGGAGAGACCCAGTACTTC
CDR3 protein: CASSETSGETQYF

J gene: TRBJ2-5
D gene: TRBD2
clone size: many
V gene: TRBV20-1
CDR3 DNA: TGCAGTGCTTGGACTAGCGGGAGGGCCTTTGAGACCCAGTACTTC
CDR3 protein: CSAWTSGRAFETQYF

J gene: TRBJ2-6
D gene: TRBD1
clone size: few
V gene: TRBV20-1
CDR3 DNA: TGCAGTGCTAGTGGTGGACAGGGATTCTCTGGGGCCAACGTCCTGACTTTC
CDR3 protein: CSASGGQGFSGANVLTF

J gene: TRBJ2-1
D gene: TRBD1
clone size: few
V gene: TRBV20-1
CDR3 DNA: TGCAGTGTCACACTACAGGGGCCTCCCAATGAGCAGTTCTTC
CDR3 protein: CSVTLQGPPNEQFF

J gene: TRBJ1-1
D gene: NA
clone size: few
V gene: TRBV20-1
CDR3 DNA: TGCAGTGCTAGACAGGGTACTGACACTGAAGCTTTCTTT
CDR3 protein: CSARQGTDTEAFF

J gene: TRBJ1-6
D gene: TRBD1
clone size: NA
V gene: TRBV30
CDR3 DNA: TGTGCCTCCCCCCGTGGGGACAGCCATTCACCCCTCCACTTT
CDR3 protein: CASPRGDSHSPLHF

J gene: TRBJ2-1
D gene: TRBD2
clone size: few
V gene: TRBV15
CDR3 DNA: TGTGCCACCAGCCTTAGTGCGAATCTAGCGGGATTGTGGAATGAGCAGTTCTTC
CDR3 protein: CATSLSANLAGLWNEQFF

J gene: TRBJ2-7
D gene: NA
clone size: NA
V gene: TRBV18
CDR3 DNA: TGTGCCAGCTCACGGCAGGAGGGGCGCGAGCAGTACTTC
CDR3 protein: CASSRQEGREQYF

J gene: TRBJ2-3
D gene: NA
clone size: few
V gene: TRBV7-2
CDR3 DNA: TGTGCCAGCAGCCCTTCGAAGGGTCCTACTAGCACAGATACGCAGTATTTT
CDR3 protein: CASSPSKGPTSTDTQYF